This note documents a single TCR beta chain sequence. No antigen is known for it. Base-call qualities are not available, and no considerably larger clone is one nucleotide away. The High Capacity cDNA Reverse Transcription Kit was used to reverse transcribe all of the isolated RNA, meaning that expressed TCRB transcripts were what got sequenced. Deep immunoSEQ sequencing was applied to naive, central memory and regulatory T cell samples, giving an average of about 3.7 million total reads per sample. Sorted cells were lysed in RLT buffer and RNA was extracted with DNase-treated RNeasy Micro or Mini kits, depending on cell number. Each cell subset was processed separately to prevent cross-contamination, with patient and healthy donor samples processed together. The immunoSEQ multiplex PCR was used to amplify TCRB sequences from cDNA, generating 87-bp fragments that spanned the CDR3 region. Sequencing of the amplicons was done on the Illumina HiSeq platform. Processing in the source paper ran as follows. Synthetic template baselines were used to correct PCR bias computationally, reads within Hamming distance 2 were collapsed together, and singletons that could not be merged were discarded. Reads were aligned to IMGT to assign V, D and J genes, CDR3 length, and insertions or deletions at six rearrangement sites. Clonotype counts were normalized to sorted cell number within each subset before computing true diversity and Gini coefficients with the tcR R package. The overlap coefficient, calculated on TCRB nucleotide sequences, was used to quantify repertoire sharing. Out-of-frame TCRB sequences from naive cells were analyzed as a proxy for the pre-selection repertoire. What TCRdb holds here is the immuneACCESS table cut down to in-frame rearrangements. Part of the clones is not present; checked against another copy, under half of the missing clones reflect an unresolved V gene, and the others are unexplained. The V and J calls and clone size are taken from that table; D and trimming were inferred from the DNA. For this sample the table gives about 360,000 clones, of which about 12% were detected only once. The ten top clones hold roughly 0.015% of the sample.

Each donor gave one peripheral blood draw, roughly 110 mL on average, collected into heparinised tubes. Using a panel that included CD45RO, CCR7, CD25, CD127, CD95 and CD27, naive, central memory, regulatory and stem cell-like memory CD4+ T cells were sorted on a BD FACSAria II. Purity was above 95% for every sorted population. Right away, PBMCs were isolated by Lymphoprep density gradient centrifugation and were stained directly, with no culture step. So that batch effects would be minimized, each experiment stained and sorted samples in pairs, pairing one healthy donor with one patient. Including the terminal cysteine and phenylalanine, the CDR3 comprises 14 residues. Only CDR3 DNA is held: 42 bases, read in frame from base 1. Looking up the germline V gene yields CDR1 MNHEY and CDR2 SVGAGI. The trim is 4 bases for V and 4 bases for J, with a gap of 13 bases between the germline ends. This sample is part of a study of beta chain features in type 1 diabetes (dated by TCRdb to 2017 to 2018). Background for the entire study: Mean age, gender distribution, total cell number and subset yield were not different between patients and healthy donors. The study compared TCRB repertoires of sorted circulating CD4+ T cell subsets between recently diagnosed type 1 diabetes patients and matched healthy donors. Regulatory and stem cell-like memory subsets were isolated from only 8 patients and roughly eight healthy donors, whereas naive and central memory subsets came from all 28 donors. A total of some 110 million sorted cells were examined across all samples, and a strong correlation was observed between cell number per subset and RNA yield.

Here is what the overall study found, with its caveats: At VDJ recombination sites, patients with type 1 diabetes made fewer insertions and deleted more nucleotides, a pattern implying thymic rearrangement abnormalities. HLA sub-analyses involved small numbers of individuals, so any influence of HLA type on TCRB rearrangement remained unresolved. In all four CD4+ subsets, TCRB CDR3 length was moderately but significantly shorter in type 1 diabetes patients. The naive, central memory and regulatory TCRB repertoires appeared to resemble one another more closely among patients than among healthy donors. Because cDNA was sequenced instead of genomic DNA, activated cells with high expression could be over-represented, although the groups did not differ in activation or CD3 levels. PCR may preferentially amplify shorter templates, but because patient and control samples were amplified and corrected together, any resulting skew would affect both groups equally.

The chain is made from TRBV6-5 and TRBJ1-1; the D gene cannot be named for sure. The clonotype originates from a man younger than 35 in good health. Sequenced sample: naive CD4+ T cells from blood. The cell subset or site label corresponds to: true naive CD4+ T cells. For the CDR3, the sequence is CASSFTTRRTEAFF. The DNA sequence is TGTGCCAGCAGTTTCACGACTCGGCGCACTGAAGCTTTCTTT.